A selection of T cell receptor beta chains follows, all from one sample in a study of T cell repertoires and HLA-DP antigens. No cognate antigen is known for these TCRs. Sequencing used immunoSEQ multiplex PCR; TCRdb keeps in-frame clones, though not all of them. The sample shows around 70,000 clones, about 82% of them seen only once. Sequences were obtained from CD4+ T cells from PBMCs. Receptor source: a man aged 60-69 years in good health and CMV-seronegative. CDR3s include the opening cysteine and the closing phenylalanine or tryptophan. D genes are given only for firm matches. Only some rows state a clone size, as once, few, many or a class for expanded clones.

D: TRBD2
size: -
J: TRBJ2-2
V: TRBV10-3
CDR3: CAISVLAGSNTGELFF
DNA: TGTGCCATCAGTGTTTTAGCGGGTTCGAACACCGGGGAGCTGTTTTTT

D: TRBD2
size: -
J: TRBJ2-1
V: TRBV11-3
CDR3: CASSLTSGGAERQFF
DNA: TGTGCCAGCAGCCTAACTAGCGGGGGGGCCGAAAGGCAGTTCTTC

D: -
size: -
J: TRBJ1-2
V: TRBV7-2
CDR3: CASSSDRDGLYGYTF
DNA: TGTGCCAGCAGCTCAGACCGGGACGGTTTGTATGGCTACACCTTC

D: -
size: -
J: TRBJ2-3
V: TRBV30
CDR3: CAWGSTTDTQYF
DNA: TGTGCCTGGGGGTCTACCACAGATACGCAGTATTTT

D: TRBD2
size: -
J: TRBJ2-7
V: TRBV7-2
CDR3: CASSYQGLAGVEQYF
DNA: TGTGCCAGCAGCTATCAAGGACTAGCGGGGGTGGAGCAGTACTTC

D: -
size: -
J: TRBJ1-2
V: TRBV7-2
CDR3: CASSQQKLNYGYTF
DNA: TGTGCCAGCAGCCAGCAGAAACTTAACTATGGCTACACCTTC

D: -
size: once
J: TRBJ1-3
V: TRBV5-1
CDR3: CASSLATDSGNTIYF
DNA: TGCGCCAGCAGCTTGGCCACTGACTCTGGAAACACCATATATTTT

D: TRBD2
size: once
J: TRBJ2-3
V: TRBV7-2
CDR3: CASSTGGRGTDTQYF
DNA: TGTGCCAGCAGCACGGGAGGGCGGGGCACAGATACGCAGTATTTT

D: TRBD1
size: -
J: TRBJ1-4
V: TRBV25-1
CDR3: CASTGQGTPTNEKLFF
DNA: TGTGCCAGCACTGGACAGGGGACCCCAACTAATGAAAAACTGTTTTTT

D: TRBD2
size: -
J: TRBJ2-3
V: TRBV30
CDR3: CAWSGGRGTDTQYF
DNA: TGTGCCTGGAGTGGGGGGAGGGGCACAGATACGCAGTATTTT

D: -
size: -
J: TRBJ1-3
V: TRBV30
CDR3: CAWSPPLGATGNTIYF
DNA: TGTGCCTGGAGTCCGCCCCTGGGAGCAACTGGAAACACCATATATTTT

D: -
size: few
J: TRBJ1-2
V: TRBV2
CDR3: CASSERAVSYGYTF
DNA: TGTGCCAGCAGTGAAAGGGCAGTCAGTTATGGCTACACCTTC

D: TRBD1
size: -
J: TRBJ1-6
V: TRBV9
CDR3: CASSVQGGTNSPLHF
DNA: TGTGCCAGCAGCGTCCAGGGGGGGACCAATTCACCCCTCCACTTT

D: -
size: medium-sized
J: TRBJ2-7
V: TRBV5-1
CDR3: CASRESGSYEQYF
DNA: TGCGCCAGCAGGGAGAGCGGCTCCTACGAGCAGTACTTC

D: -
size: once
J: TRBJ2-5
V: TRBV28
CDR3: CASSLSETQYF
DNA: TGTGCCAGCAGTTTAAGTGAGACCCAGTACTTC

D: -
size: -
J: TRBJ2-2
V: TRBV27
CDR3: CASSFRGRTGELFF
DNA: TGTGCCAGCAGTTTCAGGGGTCGAACCGGGGAGCTGTTTTTT

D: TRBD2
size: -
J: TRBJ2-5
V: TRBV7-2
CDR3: CASTPGGGRGKTQYF
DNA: TGTGCCAGCACCCCCGGGGGCGGGAGGGGGAAGACCCAGTACTTC